This T cell receptor beta chain appears in the sequencing data of a study of shared clonotypes between healthy human individuals. Background on the study: Donors, aged 18 to 49, were a couple of women and a few men.

Each subset's genomic DNA was shared equally among a number of immunoSEQ plates. The table came from immunoSEQ multiplex PCR; TCRdb's copy has only in-frame clones and leaves some out. The sample gives about 1 million clones, roughly 80% of which show up once; about 1.5% is in the top ten. Trimming took off 6 bases at V and 0 bases at J, with 12 bases between the two ends. This CDR3 is 15 amino acids long. The study drew all its donors from Caucasian adults living in Nashville, Tennessee. Memory CD4+ cells were the fraction left after CD45RA+ naive selection. This clone was seen repeatedly, ten times or more.

The chain links TRBV23-1 to TRBJ2-4; TRBD1 might be the D (5 bases). TRBV23-1 is recorded as an ORF, its role being uncertain. Sequencing was performed on memory CD4+ T cells sorted from blood. This sample's subset: CD45RA-negative fraction. This TCR derives from a man between 18 and 35 years old in good health. CDR3 amino acids: CASRRQPLAKNIQYF. In DNA, the CDR3 is TGCGCCAGCAGACGACAGCCTCTAGCCAAAAACATTCAGTACTTC.